This passage covers 5 T cell receptor beta chains from one sample sequenced in a study of CD8 T cells in Susac syndrome. The RNA input was about 0.5 to 1 ug, and it was reverse transcribed with random hexamers. TCRdb used MiXCR to reprocess the immunoSEQ multiplex PCR reads, holding one entry per CDR3 protein. In the table there are roughly 120,000 distinct CDR3 sequences, around 94% of which are singletons. The source material was CD4+ T cells from PBMCs. These receptors were obtained from a human donor in good health.

The rearrangement joins TRBV3-1 to TRBJ2-3, with D possibly being TRBD2 (5 bases). Looked up from germline, CDR1 is LGHDT and CDR2 is YNNKEL (reference sequence). The CDR3 totals 16 residues. V was trimmed by 5 bases and J by 5 bases, leaving 20 bases between them. CDR3 region: CASSLEVGRTEDTQYF. In DNA form, the CDR3 reads TGTGCCAGCAGCTTGGAGGTCGGAAGGACGGAAGATACGCAGTATTTT.

The chain is built from TRBV2 and TRBJ2-6, with TRBD1 as a possible D gene (5 bases). Germline V gene data show CDR1 as SNHLY and CDR2 as FYNNEI. The length of the CDR3 is 17 residues. V lost 3 bases and J lost 0, with 12 bases in between. The DNA for the CDR3 is TGTGCCAGCAGTGAGAGGACACCCTTCTCTGGGGCCAACGTCCTGACTTTC. Its protein is CASSERTPFSGANVLTF.

This sequence joins TRBV2 and TRBJ2-5; D might be TRBD1 or TRBD2, each matching 6 bases. Trimming cost V 6 bases and J 5 bases, with 16 bases left between them. This CDR3 is built from 14 residues. Germline V gene sequence: CDR1 SNHLY, CDR2 FYNNEI. The CDR3 coding sequence is TGTGCCAGCAGGATGGGGGGCAGTCTGGAGACCCAGTACTTC. Protein: CASRMGGSLETQYF.

This clonotype appeared once. The rearrangement uses TRBV7-9 and TRBJ2-3; 10 bases are shared with TRBD2. CDR3 size: 17 residues. The ends lost 4 bases at V and 2 bases at J; junction bases unmatched: 9. Germline V gives CDR1 SEHNR, CDR2 FQNEAQ (reference sequence). DNA of the CDR3: TGTGCCAGCAGCTCTCCTGGACTAGCGGCGTACACAGATACGCAGTATTTT. It codes for CASSSPGLAAYTDTQYF.

The J gene is TRBJ1-1, the V gene TRBV29-1; TRBD1 agrees at 7 bases. In germline, CDR1 is SQVTM, CDR2 ANQGSEA. V gave up 4 bases and J gave up 1 base; unmatched junction bases: 6. The length of the CDR3 is 14 residues. CDR3 DNA: TGCAGCGTTGCTACAGGGGATCGGAACACTGAAGCTTTCTTT. Protein product: CSVATGDRNTEAFF. Together with reference TRBV29-1 and TRBJ1-1, the CDR3 gives the full variable domain: SAVISQKPSRDICQRGTSLTIQCQVDSQVTMMFWYRQQPGQSLTLIATANQGSEATYESGFVIDKFPISRPNLTFSTLTVSNMSPEDSSIYLCSVATGDRNTEAFFGQGTRLTVV.